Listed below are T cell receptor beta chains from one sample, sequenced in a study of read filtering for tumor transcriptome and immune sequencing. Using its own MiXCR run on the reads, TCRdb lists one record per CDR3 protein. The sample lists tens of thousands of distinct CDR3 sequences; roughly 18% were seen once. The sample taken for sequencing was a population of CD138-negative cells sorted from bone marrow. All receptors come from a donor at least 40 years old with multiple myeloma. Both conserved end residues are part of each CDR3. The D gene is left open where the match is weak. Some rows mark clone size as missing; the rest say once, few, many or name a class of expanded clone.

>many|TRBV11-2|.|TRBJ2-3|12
CASSRNSDTQYF
TGTGCCAGCAGCCGAAACTCAGATACGCAGTATTTT
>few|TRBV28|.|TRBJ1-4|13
CAMRSSGNEKLFF
TGTGCCATGAGGTCAAGCGGTAATGAAAAACTGTTTTTT
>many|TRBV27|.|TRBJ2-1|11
CASSYRDEQFF
TGTGCCAGCAGTTACAGGGATGAGCAGTTCTTC
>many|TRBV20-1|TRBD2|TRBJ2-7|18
CSARARTSGRGSSYEQYF
TGCAGTGCTAGGGCCAGGACTAGCGGGAGGGGTAGTTCCTACGAGCAGTACTTC
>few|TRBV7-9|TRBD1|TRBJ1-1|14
CASSQTTGDTEAFF
TGTGCCAGCAGCCAGACCACAGGGGACACTGAAGCTTTCTTT
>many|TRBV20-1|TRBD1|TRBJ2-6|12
CSALPGQSVLTF
TGCAGTGCTCTCCCGGGACAGAGCGTCCTGACTTTC
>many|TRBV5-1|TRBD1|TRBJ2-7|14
CASSLEGASYEQYF
TGCGCCAGCAGCTTGGAGGGGGCCTCCTACGAGCAGTACTTC
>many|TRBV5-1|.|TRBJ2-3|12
CASSLSTDTQYF
TGTGCCAGCAGCTTGAGCACAGATACGCAGTATTTT
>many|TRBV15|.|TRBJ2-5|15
CATSRSGKALETQYF
TGTGCCACCAGCAGATCAGGGAAGGCCCTTGAGACCCAGTACTTC
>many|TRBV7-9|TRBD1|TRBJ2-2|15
CASRGGTGDTGELFF
TGTGCCAGCAGAGGGGGGACAGGGGACACCGGGGAGCTGTTTTTT
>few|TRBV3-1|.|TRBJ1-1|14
CASSQGRINTEAFF
TGTGCCAGCAGCCAGGGAAGAATAAACACTGAAGCTTTCTTT
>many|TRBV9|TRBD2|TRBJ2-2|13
CASSQAGSGELFF
TGTGCCAGCAGCCAAGCGGGGTCCGGGGAGCTGTTTTTT
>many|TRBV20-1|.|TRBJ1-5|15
CSARGRGLSNQPQHF
TGCAGTGCTAGAGGAAGGGGGTTGAGCAATCAGCCCCAGCATTTT
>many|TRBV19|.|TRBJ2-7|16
CASSTTGIGYSYEQYF
TGTGCCAGTAGTACAACGGGGATAGGTTACTCCTACGAGCAGTACTTC
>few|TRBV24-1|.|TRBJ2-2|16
CATGSQRRTNTGELFF
TGTGCCACCGGTTCCCAGCGGAGAACGAACACCGGGGAGCTGTTTTTT
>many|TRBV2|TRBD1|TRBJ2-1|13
CASKGAVYNEQFF
TGTGCCAGCAAGGGGGCGGTCTACAATGAGCAGTTCTTC
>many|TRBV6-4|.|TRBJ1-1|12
CASTQGNTEAFF
TGTGCCAGCACCCAGGGGAACACTGAAGCTTTCTTT
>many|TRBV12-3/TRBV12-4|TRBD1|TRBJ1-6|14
CASRSDRSNSPLHF
TGTGCCAGCAGGTCGGACAGGAGTAATTCACCCCTCCACTTT
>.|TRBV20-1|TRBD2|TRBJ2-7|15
CSAGGEVALSYEQYF
TGCAGTGCTGGGGGGGAGGTGGCTCTTAGCTACGAGCAGTACTTC
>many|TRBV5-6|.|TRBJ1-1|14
CASSWDGHNTEAFF
TGTGCCAGCAGCTGGGACGGACATAACACTGAAGCTTTCTTT
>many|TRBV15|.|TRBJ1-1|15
CATSRGGGTNTEAFF
TGTGCCACCAGCAGAGGGGGAGGGACGAACACTGAAGCTTTCTTT
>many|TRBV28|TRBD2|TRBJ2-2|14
CASSQTSAAGELFF
TGTGCCAGCAGCCAGACTAGCGCGGCCGGGGAGCTGTTTTTT
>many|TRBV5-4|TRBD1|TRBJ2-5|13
CASSGQGEETQYF
TGTGCCAGCAGCGGACAGGGAGAGGAGACCCAGTACTTC
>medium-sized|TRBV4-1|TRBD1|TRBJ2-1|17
CASSPPQGEYSYNEQFF
TGCGCCAGCAGCCCCCCCCAGGGGGAATACTCCTACAATGAGCAGTTCTTC
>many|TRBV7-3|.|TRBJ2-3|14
CASSLGLETDTQYF
TGTGCCAGCAGCTTGGGACTGGAAACAGATACGCAGTATTTT
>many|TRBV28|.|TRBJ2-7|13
CASRRGTDREQYF
TGTGCCAGCAGGCGAGGGACCGATCGGGAGCAGTACTTC
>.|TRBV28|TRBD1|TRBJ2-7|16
CASSPSGQGTYYEQYF
TGTGCCAGCAGTCCCTCAGGACAGGGGACATACTACGAGCAGTACTTC
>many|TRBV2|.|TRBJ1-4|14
CASRRDTPNEKLFF
TGTGCCAGCAGGCGGGACACCCCTAATGAAAAACTGTTTTTT
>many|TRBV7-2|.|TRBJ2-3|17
CASSLGTGGGRTDTQYF
TGTGCCAGCAGCTTAGGGACGGGGGGCGGCCGCACAGATACGCAGTATTTT
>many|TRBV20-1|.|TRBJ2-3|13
CSARISWLDTQYF
TGCAGTGCTAGGATTAGCTGGTTGGATACGCAGTATTTT
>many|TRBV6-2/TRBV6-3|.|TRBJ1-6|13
CASRSADNSPLHF
TGTGCCAGCAGGTCCGCAGATAATTCACCCCTCCACTTT
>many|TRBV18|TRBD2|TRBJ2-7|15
CASSRGGGSSYEQYF
TGTGCCAGCTCACGAGGCGGGGGAAGCTCCTACGAGCAGTACTTC
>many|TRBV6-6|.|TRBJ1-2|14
CASSYGSSPYGYTF
TGTGCCAGCAGTTACGGATCCAGCCCCTATGGCTACACCTTC
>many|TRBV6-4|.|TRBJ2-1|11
CASGRGNEQFF
TGTGCCAGCGGCAGGGGAAATGAGCAGTTCTTC
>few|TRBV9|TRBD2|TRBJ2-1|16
CASSSTSGSVYNEQFF
TGTGCCAGCAGCTCTACAAGCGGGAGTGTCTACAATGAGCAGTTCTTC
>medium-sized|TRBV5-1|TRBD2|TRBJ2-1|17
CASSEGLAGSSYNEQFF
TGCGCCAGCAGCGAAGGACTAGCGGGTAGCTCCTACAATGAGCAGTTCTTC
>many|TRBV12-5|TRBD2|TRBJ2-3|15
CASGSYSGVADTQYF
TGTGCTAGTGGATCGTATAGCGGGGTAGCAGATACGCAGTATTTT
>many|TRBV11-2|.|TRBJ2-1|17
CASSLIFFPGVSNEQFF
TGTGCCAGCAGCTTAATTTTTTTCCCGGGGGTAAGCAATGAGCAGTTCTTC
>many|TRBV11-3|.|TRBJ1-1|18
CASSGIPMEGPMNTEAFF
TGTGCCAGCAGCGGGATTCCGATGGAGGGACCGATGAACACTGAAGCTTTCTTT
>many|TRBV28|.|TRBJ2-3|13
CASIDASADTQYF
TGTGCCAGCATCGACGCGTCGGCAGATACGCAGTATTTT
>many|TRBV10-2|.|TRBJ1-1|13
CASSQPGGTEAFF
TGCGCCAGCAGTCAGCCCGGCGGGACTGAAGCTTTCTTT
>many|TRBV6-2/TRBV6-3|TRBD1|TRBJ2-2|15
CASSSGTGVTGELFF
TGTGCCAGCAGTTCCGGGACAGGGGTCACCGGGGAGCTGTTTTTT
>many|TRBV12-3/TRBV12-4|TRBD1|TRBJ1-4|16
CASSSDRDGVGEKLFF
TGTGCCAGCAGTTCCGACAGGGACGGAGTGGGGGAAAAACTGTTTTTT
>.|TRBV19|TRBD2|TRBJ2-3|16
CASTSSGLAGEGTQYF
TGTGCCAGTACCTCATCGGGACTAGCGGGAGAAGGTACGCAGTATTTT
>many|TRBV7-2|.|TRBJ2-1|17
CASSLNSPGLTFNEQFF
TGTGCCAGCAGCCTGAACTCCCCCGGACTCACCTTCAATGAGCAGTTCTTC
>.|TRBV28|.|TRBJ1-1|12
CASSLALREAFF
TGTGCCAGCAGTTTGGCGCTTAGGGAAGCTTTCTTT
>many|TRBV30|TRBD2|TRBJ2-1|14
CAWSVQRGVGEQFF
TGTGCCTGGAGTGTACAGCGGGGGGTGGGCGAGCAGTTCTTC
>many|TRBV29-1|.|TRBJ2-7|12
CSVEGRTYEQYF
TGCAGCGTCGAAGGACGGACCTACGAGCAGTACTTC
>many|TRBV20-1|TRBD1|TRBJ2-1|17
CSARVQQGVLLGGEQFF
TGCAGTGCTAGAGTTCAACAGGGGGTCCTGTTGGGCGGTGAGCAGTTCTTC
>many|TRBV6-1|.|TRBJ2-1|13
CASTEGLYNEQFF
TGTGCCAGCACCGAGGGTCTATACAATGAGCAGTTCTTC
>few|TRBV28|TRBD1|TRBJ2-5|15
CASSLPTGFQETQYF
TGTGCCAGCAGTTTACCGACAGGGTTTCAAGAGACCCAGTACTTC
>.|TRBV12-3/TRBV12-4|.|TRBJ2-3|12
CASSTRVGAQYF
TGTGCCAGCAGTACCCGTGTAGGCGCGCAGTATTTT
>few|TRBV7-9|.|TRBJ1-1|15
CASSLNPSREAEAFF
TGTGCCAGCAGCTTAAACCCTAGTAGGGAGGCTGAAGCTTTCTTT
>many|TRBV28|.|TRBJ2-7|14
CASRQDQVAYEQYF
TGTGCCAGCAGGCAGGACCAGGTCGCCTACGAGCAGTACTTC